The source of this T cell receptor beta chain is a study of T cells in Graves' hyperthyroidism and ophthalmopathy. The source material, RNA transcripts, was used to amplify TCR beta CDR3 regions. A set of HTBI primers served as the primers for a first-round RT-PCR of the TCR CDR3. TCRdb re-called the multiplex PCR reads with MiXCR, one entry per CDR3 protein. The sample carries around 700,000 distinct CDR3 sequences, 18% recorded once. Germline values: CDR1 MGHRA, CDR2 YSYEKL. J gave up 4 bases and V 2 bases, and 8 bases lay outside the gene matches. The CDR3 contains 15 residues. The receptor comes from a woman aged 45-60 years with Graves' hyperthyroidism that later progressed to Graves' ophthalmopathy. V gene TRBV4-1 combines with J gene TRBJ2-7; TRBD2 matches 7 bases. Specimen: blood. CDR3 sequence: CASSQRGGGAYEQYF. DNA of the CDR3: TGCGCCAGCAGCCAAAGGGGCGGGGGTGCATACGAGCAGTACTTC.